The clone carrying this TCR beta chain showed up just a few times. Its antigen remains unidentified. This sample is drawn from a study of T cells after yellow fever vaccination. Study-wide results and caveats: Some clonotypes were seen in both the CD4 and the CD8 compartments. These made up a small share and likely arose from convergent recombination. The booster response re-showed most primary clones: over 95% CD4, 88% CD8.

Looked up from germline, CDR1 is SGHRS and CDR2 is YFSETQ. Trimming cost V 2 bases and J 1 base, with 15 bases left between them. The CDR3 is 16 amino acids. A universal primer site and UMIs were added as TCR cDNA was made by 5'RACE template switching. TCRdb processed the 5' RACE reads anew with MiXCR; each CDR3 protein has one entry. The table includes some 340,000 distinct CDR3 sequences, about 4% detected once. This clonotype originated in a man between 18 and 35 years old who received the YFV17D yellow fever vaccine. The sequencing here drew on PBMCs, taken 5 days after the yellow fever booster vaccination. The V call is TRBV5-1, the J call TRBJ1-1; TRBD1 might be the D (5 bases). CDR3 sequence: CASSLGYGASNTEAFF. CDR3 coding DNA: TGCGCCAGCAGCTTAGGGTATGGGGCTTCGAACACTGAAGCTTTCTTT. The full variable domain, with the rest looked up from reference TRBV5-1 and TRBJ1-1, is KAGVTQTPRYLIKTRGQQVTLSCSPISGHRSVSWYQQTPGQGLQFLFEYFSETQRNKGNFPGRFSGRQFSNSRSEMNVSTLELGDSALYLCASSLGYGASNTEAFFGQGTRLTVV.